A selection of T cell receptor beta chains follows, all from one sample in a study of blood T cell repertoires in COVID-19. The method was immunoSEQ multiplex PCR; TCRdb's version includes in-frame clones alone and lacks a portion of them. The sample records approximately 350,000 clones, about 89% being singletons. The specimen was peripheral blood. These receptors came from a man aged 35 to 55 with acute or convalescent COVID-19. The CDR3 runs from the conserved cysteine through the conserved F or W. The order of the fields is CDR3 length, clone size, V gene, J gene, D gene, CDR3 protein, CDR3 DNA. D genes are given only for firm matches. Some rows have no size entry. The others give once, few or many, or a class for an expanded clone.

17	NA	TRBV19	TRBJ1-5	NA	CASSIAGAGTRNQPQHF	TGTGCCAGTAGTATAGCGGGAGCAGGGACCCGCAATCAGCCCCAGCATTTT
15	NA	TRBV5-4	TRBJ1-2	TRBD1	CASSTDGTGVDGYTF	TGTGCCAGCAGCACAGACGGGACAGGAGTCGATGGCTACACCTTC
15	few	TRBV7-9	TRBJ2-7	TRBD1	CASSARTGIPYEQYF	TGTGCCAGCAGCGCTCGGACAGGGATTCCCTACGAGCAGTACTTC
15	NA	TRBV5-5	TRBJ2-7	TRBD2	CASSPVAGGPYEQYF	TGTGCCAGCAGCCCGGTAGCGGGGGGCCCCTACGAGCAGTACTTC
15	NA	TRBV6-2/TRBV6-3	TRBJ1-6	TRBD1	CASSSGTGGRSPLHF	TGTGCCAGCAGTTCCGGGACAGGGGGTAGGTCACCCCTCCACTTT
14	NA	TRBV30	TRBJ2-7	NA	CAWSSGVGDYEQYF	TGTGCCTGGAGCTCGGGGGTTGGAGACTACGAGCAGTACTTC
16	NA	TRBV4-1	TRBJ1-4	TRBD1	CASSQMDRTGGRRLFF	TGCGCCAGCAGCCAAATGGACCGGACAGGGGGCAGAAGACTGTTTTTT
17	NA	TRBV7-2	TRBJ1-3	NA	CASSSFLRVTRGNTIYF	TGTGCCAGCAGCTCATTCCTTCGGGTGACCCGTGGAAACACCATATATTTT
16	NA	TRBV6-5	TRBJ2-3	NA	CASSYSFRTATDTQYF	TGTGCCAGCAGTTACTCATTCCGGACTGCCACAGATACGCAGTATTTT
13	NA	TRBV27	TRBJ2-1	TRBD1	CASSFDRANEQFF	TGTGCCAGCAGTTTCGACAGGGCGAATGAGCAGTTCTTC
16	NA	TRBV11-2	TRBJ2-2	TRBD2	CASSPSGIPLTGELFF	TGTGCCAGCAGCCCGAGCGGGATCCCGCTCACCGGGGAGCTGTTTTTT
15	NA	TRBV7-9	TRBJ1-3	NA	CASSQNLGPGNTIYF	TGTGCCAGCAGCCAAAACCTGGGGCCTGGAAACACCATATATTTT
13	NA	TRBV6-5	TRBJ1-1	TRBD1	CASGGQSYTEAFF	TGTGCCAGCGGGGGACAGAGCTACACTGAAGCTTTCTTT
12	NA	TRBV19	TRBJ2-7	NA	CASSIAGNEQYF	TGTGCCAGTAGTATAGCAGGTAACGAGCAGTACTTC
14	NA	TRBV6-5	TRBJ1-1	TRBD1	CASRGTDMNTEAFF	TGTGCCAGCAGGGGGACAGATATGAACACTGAAGCTTTCTTT
17	once	TRBV24-1	TRBJ2-2	NA	CATSDPVLAGRTGELFF	TGTGCCACCAGTGACCCCGTGCTAGCAGGTCGCACCGGGGAGCTGTTTTTT
12	NA	TRBV11-2	TRBJ2-7	NA	CASSLGGNEQYF	TGTGCCAGCAGCTTAGGAGGAAACGAGCAGTACTTC